The 25 T cell receptor beta chains below come from one sample, sequenced in a study of blood T cell repertoires in COVID-19. TCRdb's table, derived via immunoSEQ multiplex PCR, lists solely in-frame clones and lacks some. The repertoire holds some 260,000 clones, with 60% to 75% as singletons. Input material: peripheral blood. These receptors were collected from an elderly woman with acute or convalescent COVID-19.

The J gene is TRBJ1-1, the V gene TRBV5-1; D is perhaps TRBD1 (5 bases). Germline CDR1 is SGHRS and CDR2 is YFSETQ. With 2 bases removed from V and 1 base from J, the gap between germline ends came to 30 bases. There are 21 residues in the CDR3. CDR3 DNA sequence: TGCGCCAGCAGCTTCTTCAGTTCCCGGGGGTCGCTAAGATCCGAGAACACTGAAGCTTTCTTT. Translation: CASSFFSSRGSLRSENTEAFF.

The rearrangement links TRBV5-1 to TRBJ1-2, with 8 bases identical to TRBD1. J gave up 5 bases and V 3 bases, and 15 bases lay outside the gene matches. The CDR3 length is 17 residues. CDR1 SGHRS and CDR2 YFSETQ come from the germline V gene. The DNA of the CDR3 is TGCGCCAGCAGCTCCGGACAGGGCTCCCTCTCTTTGTATGGCTACACCTTC. It specifies CASSSGQGSLSLYGYTF.

This clone was detected only a few times. The chain carries TRBV5-1 and TRBJ2-7, with 7 bases that match TRBD2. Germline CDR1 reads SGHRS; CDR2 reads YFSETQ. The CDR3 sequence is 12 residues long. J was trimmed by 0 bases and V by 7 bases; bases with no gene match: 1. The CDR3 sequence: CASGGGSYEQYF. DNA of the CDR3: TGCGCCAGCGGGGGGGGCTCCTACGAGCAGTACTTC. Supplemented by reference TRBV5-1 and TRBJ2-7, the full variable domain reads KAGVTQTPRYLIKTRGQQVTLSCSPISGHRSVSWYQQTPGQGLQFLFEYFSETQRNKGNFPGRFSGRQFSNSRSEMNVSTLELGDSALYLCASGGGSYEQYFGPGTRLTVT.

V and J are TRBV10-3 and TRBJ2-1, with no clear D. This CDR3 is 15 amino acids long. V shed 2 bases and J shed 4 bases, with 12 bases lying between them. The germline CDR1 and CDR2 sequences are ENHRY and SYGVKD. The CDR3 DNA reads TGTGCCATCAGTGAGGGAGAGGATATTTACAATGAGCAGTTCTTC. Translated, it gives CAISEGEDIYNEQFF.

This chain's CDR3 is CASTPGRQGARGYTF. The CDR3 DNA reads TGTGCCAGTACCCCCGGGAGACAGGGGGCTCGCGGCTACACCTTC. J is TRBJ1-2 and V is TRBV19, with TRBD1 matching over 10 bases. The V segment lost 7 bases and the J segment 8 bases; nucleotides outside the gene matches: 13. The CDR3 extends over 15 amino acids. Per germline, CDR1 LNHDA and CDR2 SQIVND (reference sequence). Full variable domain (missing parts from reference TRBV19 and TRBJ1-2): DGGITQSPKYLFRKEGQNVTLSCEQNLNHDAMYWYRQDPGQGLRLIYYSQIVNDFQKGDIAEGYSVSREKKESFPLTVTSAQKNPTAFYLCASTPGRQGARGYTFGSGTRLTVV.

The rearrangement joins TRBV12-3 or TRBV12-4 to TRBJ1-2; D not resolved. V lost 7 bases and J lost 5, with 11 bases in between. This CDR3 region has 12 residues. For the CDR3, the DNA is TGTGCCAGCACCCCCCCGGGGTATGGCTACACCTTC. This translates into CASTPPGYGYTF.

The chain links TRBV2 to TRBJ1-2; a weak D match, TRBD1 (6 bases). The CDR3 runs 13 residues. In germline, CDR1 is SNHLY, CDR2 FYNNEI. The V gene lost 7 bases and the J gene lost 4 bases, with 13 bases spanning the gap. CDR3 sequence (DNA): TGTGCCAGCAATCAACAGGGAATCTATGGCTACACCTTC. Encoded protein: CASNQQGIYGYTF.

The chain links TRBV15 to TRBJ1-2; D may be TRBD1 (5 bases). The CDR3 totals 13 residues. Germline V gene data show CDR1 as LNHNV and CDR2 as YYDKDF (reference sequence). The ends were cut back, 1 base at V and 5 bases at J, with 8 bases in the middle. CDR3: CATSRGGRYGYTF. CDR3 nucleotides: TGTGCCACCAGCAGAGGGGGCCGGTATGGCTACACCTTC.

This sequence joins TRBV7-9 and TRBJ2-1; tentatively, D is TRBD2 (6 bases). This CDR3 region has 15 residues. The V end was cut by 5 bases, the J end by 6 bases, with 17 bases between. Germline assignment: CDR1 SEHNR and CDR2 FQNEAQ (reference sequence). CDR3 bases: TGTGCCAGCAGCGGACTGGCGGGAATGGGCAATGAGCAGTTCTTC. It encodes CASSGLAGMGNEQFF.

V gene TRBV7-9 combines with J gene TRBJ2-3, with a weak D call TRBD2 (6 bases). Germline assignment: CDR1 SEHNR and CDR2 FQNEAQ (reference sequence). V lost 3 bases, J lost 0 bases, and 10 bases lay in between. The CDR3 runs 15 residues. The CDR3 spells CASSLVGGSTDTQYF. The CDR3 DNA follows: TGTGCCAGCAGCTTGGTTGGGGGGAGCACAGATACGCAGTATTTT.

V gene TRBV7-9 combines with J gene TRBJ2-5; TRBD1 aligns across 7 bases. Germline V gene data show CDR1 as SEHNR and CDR2 as FQNEAQ (reference sequence). Germline trimming cut 1 base from V and 5 bases from J; bases unmatched to any gene: 7. The CDR3 consists of 15 residues. The CDR3 DNA reads TGTGCCAGCAGCTTAGTTGGCAGGGGGTCGGAGACCCAGTACTTC. Its translation: CASSLVGRGSETQYF. Filled out from reference TRBV7-9 and TRBJ2-5, the complete variable domain reads DTGVSQNPRHKITKRGQNVTFRCDPISEHNRLYWYRQTLGQGPEFLTYFQNEAQLEKSRLLSDRFSAERPKGSFSTLEIQRTEQGDSAMYLCASSLVGRGSETQYFGPGTRLLVL.

This clone was observed once. The chain employs TRBV24-1 and TRBJ2-5; 7 bases agree with TRBD1. The CDR3 runs to 15 residues. CDR1 and CDR2 from the germline V gene are KGHDR and SFDVKD. After removal of 1 base from V and 5 bases from J, the junction contained 6 bases not matched to a gene. In DNA form, the CDR3 reads TGTGCCACCAGTGATTTTAACAGGGGTTGGGAGACCCAGTACTTC. Protein sequence: CATSDFNRGWETQYF.

The genes are TRBV2 and TRBJ1-2; 10 bases are a match to TRBD1. The germline CDR1 and CDR2 sequences are SNHLY and FYNNEI. With 6 bases clipped from V and 8 bases from J, the junction kept 12 bases outside the gene matches. The CDR3 sequence is 15 residues long. The CDR3 loop is CASRILDRGPGGYTF. The CDR3 DNA reads TGTGCCAGCAGGATTTTAGACAGGGGGCCTGGGGGCTACACCTTC. The whole variable domain, remainder taken from reference TRBV2 and TRBJ1-2, is EPEVTQTPSHQVTQMGQEVILRCVPISNHLYFYWYRQILGQKVEFLVSFYNNEISEKSEIFDDQFSVERPDGSNFTLKIRSTKLEDSAMYFCASRILDRGPGGYTFGSGTRLTVV.

Remarks on this clone: Additional DNA sequences in this sample encode the identical CDR3. The chain joins TRBV29-1 to TRBJ2-3; no clear D. CDR3 size: 10 residues. V was shortened by 4 bases and J by 3 bases, with 2 bases between the two germline ends. Germline CDR1 is SQVTM and CDR2 is ANQGSEA. CDR3 in DNA: TGCAGCGTTGCAACAGATACGCAGTATTTT. This gives the protein CSVATDTQYF.

The rearrangement links TRBV11-2 to TRBJ2-3; D ambiguous. This CDR3 has 17 residues. In germline, CDR1 is SGHAT, CDR2 FQNNGV. V dropped 5 bases and J dropped 0 bases, with 18 bases sitting between them. CDR3 sequence (DNA): TGTGCCAGCAGCCTAGTCCGGAGAGTGAGGAGCACAGATACGCAGTATTTT. It yields the protein CASSLVRRVRSTDTQYF.

The chain links TRBV7-2 to TRBJ1-2, with TRBD1 as a possible D gene (6 bases). The CDR3 runs to 15 residues. In germline, CDR1 is SGHTA, CDR2 FQGNSA. The ends were cut back, 0 bases at V and 5 bases at J, with 13 bases in the middle. CDR3 residues: CASSLASAGEYGYTF. DNA of the CDR3: TGTGCCAGCAGCTTAGCGTCGGCAGGGGAGTATGGCTACACCTTC.

This clone was observed a handful of times. The chain recombines TRBV11-2 with TRBJ2-7, with 7 bases lining up with TRBD2. This CDR3 has 14 amino acids. V lost 1 base, J lost 3 bases, and 3 bases stayed unmatched. The V gene's germline CDR1 is SGHAT and CDR2 FQNNGV. The DNA for the CDR3 is TGTGCCAGCAGCTTAGTACCGGGGGGCTACGAGCAGTACTTC. Residues: CASSLVPGGYEQYF. Drawing the rest from reference TRBV11-2 and TRBJ2-7, the complete variable domain is EAGVAQSPRYKIIEKRQSVAFWCNPISGHATLYWYQQILGQGPKLLIQFQNNGVVDDSQLPKDRFSAERLKGVDSTLKIQPAKLEDSAVYLCASSLVPGGYEQYFGPGTRLTVT.

The chain joins TRBV15 to TRBJ1-1, with 8 bases identical to TRBD1. Trimming took 5 bases from V and 4 from J; bases not matched to a gene: 24. This CDR3 has 20 residues. Germline CDR1 is LNHNV and CDR2 is YYDKDF (reference sequence). The CDR3 protein is CATSEGRLDRGISFATEAFF. CDR3 DNA: TGTGCCACCAGCGAAGGCCGGCTAGACAGGGGAATCAGCTTTGCCACTGAAGCTTTCTTT.

The V and J genes are TRBV2 and TRBJ2-1; 11 bases match TRBD1. Trimming at V came to 7 bases and at J to 10 bases, leaving 9 bases not matched to a gene. Germline CDR1 and CDR2: SNHLY and FYNNEI. The CDR3 has 14 amino acids. CDR3 in DNA: TGTGCCAGCATTATAAGGACAGGGGGCCAAGAGCAGTTCTTC. Protein product: CASIIRTGGQEQFF.

The V gene is TRBV4-1, the J gene TRBJ1-2; possibly TRBD1 for D (5 bases). The CDR3 has 15 residues. Per the germline V gene, CDR1 is MGHRA and CDR2 is YSYEKL. V was pared by 0 bases and J by 4 bases, with 12 bases between. CDR3 sequence reads: CASSQDPGHRYGYTF. The CDR3 DNA reads as TGCGCCAGCAGCCAAGACCCCGGACATCGCTATGGCTACACCTTC.

The J gene is TRBJ2-3, the V gene TRBV10-2; 11 bases map to TRBD2. J gave up 1 base and V 6 bases, and 3 bases lay outside the gene matches. The germline V gene encodes CDR1 WSHSY and CDR2 SAAADI. The CDR3 has 15 residues. The CDR3 here is CASRTGLAGTDTQYF. The CDR3 nucleotides read TGCGCCAGCAGAACGGGACTAGCGGGCACAGATACGCAGTATTTT.

This clone was counted between two and nine times. Distinct nucleotide sequences in the sample also encode this CDR3. The chain employs TRBV5-1 and TRBJ2-3, with TRBD1 identical over 9 bases. CDR3 length: 15 amino acids. Trimming at V came to 4 bases and at J to 0 bases, leaving 3 bases not matched to a gene. Germline V CDR1 and CDR2: SGHRS, YFSETQ. The CDR3 DNA is TGCGCCAGCAGCCGGGGACAGGGAAGCACAGATACGCAGTATTTT. Protein: CASSRGQGSTDTQYF.

The chain links TRBV6-1 to TRBJ1-2; the D is unclear. This CDR3 has 13 amino acids. V was shortened by 1 base and J by 4 bases, with 7 bases between the two germline ends. Germline loops: CDR1 MNHNS, CDR2 SASEGT. CDR3 amino acids: CASSEDPSYGYTF. The CDR3, as DNA: TGTGCCAGCAGTGAAGACCCCAGCTATGGCTACACCTTC.

V and J are TRBV28 and TRBJ2-5, with TRBD2 matching 8 bases. This CDR3 has 15 amino acids. With 7 bases clipped from V and 2 bases from J, the junction kept 9 bases outside the gene matches. The germline CDR1 and CDR2 sequences are MDHEN and SYDVKM. CDR3 sequence: CASTTGGALQETQYF. The CDR3 bases are TGTGCCAGCACCACGGGGGGGGCGTTACAAGAGACCCAGTACTTC.

The rearrangement links TRBV4-2 to TRBJ1-3; no firm D call. Trimming shortened V by 0 bases and J by 4 bases, and 13 bases separated the two germline ends. The V gene's germline CDR1 is LGHNA and CDR2 YNFKEQ. The CDR3 totals 16 residues. The CDR3 nucleotides read TGTGCCAGCAGCCAAGACGAGGGAAGGAGGGGAAACACCATATATTTT. Amino acids: CASSQDEGRRGNTIYF.